The next 26 T cell receptor beta chains were all read from a single sample in a study of T cells after yellow fever vaccination. TCRdb called the 5' RACE reads again in MiXCR, with one record for every CDR3 protein. The sample has some 400,000 distinct CDR3 sequences; 18% are singletons. The sequencing used PBMCs, collected before the yellow fever booster vaccination. Receptors originate from a man younger than 35 who received the YFV17D yellow fever vaccine.

This clonotype was counted a few times. This chain connects TRBV18 to TRBJ1-4; the D is unclear. The germline V gene has CDR1 KGHSH and CDR2 LQKENI. The V gene lost 0 bases and the J gene lost 7 bases, with 6 bases spanning the gap. The CDR3 is 13 residues long. The CDR3 nucleotides read TGTGCCAGCTCACCACCGGTGGGTGAAAAACTGTTTTTT. Protein product: CASSPPVGEKLFF.

This sequence joins TRBV7-2 and TRBJ1-5; D remains ambiguous. The CDR3 runs to 16 residues. Germline V gives CDR1 SGHTA, CDR2 FQGNSA. Trimming removed 2 bases at V and 0 bases at J, with 11 bases between. CDR3 in DNA: TGTGCCAGCAGCTTAAATGGGCAGGCTAGCAATCAGCCCCAGCATTTT. This codes for CASSLNGQASNQPQHF.

This clonotype came up a few times. The chain employs TRBV20-1 and TRBJ1-4, with D possibly matching TRBD1 (5 bases). The CDR3 has 14 residues. Per the germline V gene, CDR1 is DFQATT and CDR2 is SNEGSKA (reference sequence). V lost 0 bases and J 8 bases, leaving 13 bases between the germline ends. The CDR3 is CSARDRGGSEKLFF. Written as DNA, the CDR3 is TGCAGTGCTAGAGATCGCGGGGGTTCGGAAAAACTGTTTTTT.

The sample holds a few counts of this clonotype. The V call is TRBV9, the J call TRBJ2-2, with D hard to call. This CDR3 spans 13 amino acids. V was shortened by 3 bases and J by 2 bases, with 5 bases between the two germline ends. Germline V CDR1 and CDR2: SGDLS, YYNGEE. CDR3 nucleotide sequence: TGTGCCAGCAGCGATGCTAACACCGGGGAGCTGTTTTTT. Its protein is CASSDANTGELFF.

This clonotype was observed a handful of times. The rearrangement joins TRBV29-1 to TRBJ1-1; D gene unclear. Germline assignment: CDR1 SQVTM and CDR2 ANQGSEA. V was cut by 4 bases and J by 0 bases, with 15 bases left in between. CDR3 length equals 15 residues. CDR3 sequence (DNA): TGCAGCGTTGCTGGCGTCAGCGGCATGAACACTGAAGCTTTCTTT. This encodes CSVAGVSGMNTEAFF.

This rearrangement joins TRBV4-3 to TRBJ2-4; possibly TRBD1 for D (5 bases). The germline V gene has CDR1 LGHNA and CDR2 YSLEER. The CDR3 totals 17 residues. V lost 3 bases to trimming and J lost 0 bases, with 15 bases between them. The CDR3 bases are TGCGCCAGCAGCCAGTACAGGCTAACTTTAGCCAAAAACATTCAGTACTTC. The encoded protein is CASSQYRLTLAKNIQYF.

The sample holds a few counts of this clonotype. The chain combines TRBV5-1 with TRBJ2-2; 8 nucleotides line up with TRBD1. Germline CDR1 SGHRS, CDR2 YFSETQ. CDR3 size: 16 residues. Germline trimming cut 1 base from V and 0 bases from J; bases unmatched to any gene: 2. Here the CDR3 reads CASSLNRGSNTGELFF. In DNA, the CDR3 is TGCGCCAGCAGCTTGAACAGGGGGTCGAACACCGGGGAGCTGTTTTTT.

The chain is built from TRBV9 and TRBJ2-1; 8 nucleotides line up with TRBD2. J lost 9 bases, V lost 4 bases, and 3 bases had no gene match. This CDR3 has 12 residues. Germline lookup yields CDR1 SGDLS and CDR2 YYNGEE. CDR3 in DNA: TGTGCCAGCAGCCCGGGGGGGGCTGAGCAGTTCTTC. It specifies CASSPGGAEQFF.

This clonotype was observed a few times. This rearrangement joins TRBV4-3 to TRBJ2-3, with 9 bases identical to TRBD2. Germline V lookup: CDR1 LGHNA, CDR2 YSLEER. Trimming at V came to 0 bases and at J to 7 bases, leaving 8 bases not matched to a gene. The CDR3 length is 16 residues. The CDR3 region has the DNA TGCGCCAGCAGCCAAGATAGTGGCGGGGGGGCGTATACGCAGTATTTT. Translation: CASSQDSGGGAYTQYF.

This chain links TRBV6-2 or TRBV6-3 with TRBJ2-4, with 10 bases fitting TRBD2. The CDR3 loop spans 15 amino acids. Germline V gene data show CDR1 as MNHEY and CDR2 as SVGEGT. Germline trimming cut 6 bases from V and 5 bases from J; bases unmatched to any gene: 7. Written as DNA, the CDR3 is TGTGCCAGCAGCCAAAGGACTAGCGGACAAAACATTCAGTACTTC. As protein: CASSQRTSGQNIQYF.

This chain uses TRBV7-9 with TRBJ2-5; D gene ambiguous. V lost 5 bases and J lost 10, with 11 bases in between. The germline V gene has CDR1 SEHNR and CDR2 FQNEAQ (reference sequence). This CDR3 spans 11 amino acids. CDR3 amino acids: CASSDDSIQYF. The CDR3 coding sequence is TGTGCCAGCAGCGACGACTCCATCCAGTACTTC.

This chain connects TRBV6-2 or TRBV6-3 to TRBJ2-1; 7 nucleotides match TRBD1. With 0 bases clipped from V and 10 bases from J, the junction kept 9 bases outside the gene matches. Germline V gives CDR1 MNHEY, CDR2 SVGEGT. The CDR3 totals 15 residues. CDR3 DNA sequence: TGTGCCAGCAGTTACTCTCGTAAGGGGGCTGGGGAGCAGTTCTTC. Translated: CASSYSRKGAGEQFF.

V gene TRBV10-3 combines with J gene TRBJ2-7; the D is unclear. Trimming took 2 bases from V and 7 from J, leaving 9 bases between them. There are 12 residues in the CDR3. Germline V CDR1 and CDR2: ENHRY, SYGVKD. The CDR3 coding sequence is TGTGCCATCAGTGAGGCACCCCGGGAGCAGTACGTC. It is translated as CAISEAPREQYV.

This clonotype was seen only a few times. V gene TRBV5-1 combines with J gene TRBJ2-5; maybe TRBD2 (6 bases). V lost 6 bases, J lost 4 bases, and 10 bases lay in between. The CDR3 length is 12 residues. CDR1 is SGHRS, CDR2 YFSETQ, per germline. The CDR3 spells CASNMEGETQYF. The CDR3 region has the DNA TGCGCCAGCAATATGGAGGGAGAGACCCAGTACTTC.

This clonotype turned up a few times. The chain combines TRBV5-4 with TRBJ1-4, with D unresolved. CDR3 length equals 15 residues. V shed 0 bases and J shed 8 bases, with 14 bases lying between them. Germline CDR1 SGHNT, CDR2 YYREEE (reference sequence). The CDR3 loop is CASSLDNLGGEKLFF. In nucleotides, the CDR3 is TGTGCCAGCAGCTTGGACAACCTCGGCGGGGAAAAACTGTTTTTT.

The chain uses TRBV11-2 and TRBJ1-3; D possibly corresponds to TRBD1 (6 bases). The CDR3 length is 15 residues. V shed 5 bases and J shed 2 bases, with 13 bases lying between them. From germline, CDR1 is SGHAT and CDR2 FQNNGV. The CDR3 loop reads CASSPRGPTGNTIYF. The CDR3 nucleotides are TGTGCCAGCAGCCCCAGGGGCCCGACTGGAAACACCATATATTTT.

The rearrangement uses TRBV7-9 and TRBJ2-1; D is unclear. This CDR3 comprises 15 residues. V was cut by 4 bases and J by 5 bases, with 15 bases left in between. CDR1 and CDR2 from the germline V gene are SEHNR and FQNEAQ (reference sequence). CDR3 amino acids: CASSSRGTADNEQFF. In DNA form, the CDR3 reads TGTGCCAGCAGCTCTAGAGGTACGGCGGACAATGAGCAGTTCTTC.

The gene calls are TRBV7-9 and TRBJ1-5; 7 bases fit TRBD1. Germline CDR1 SEHNR, CDR2 FQNEAQ (reference sequence). The CDR3 contains 13 residues. With V trimmed by 6 bases and J by 6 bases, 5 bases remained unmatched. The CDR3, as DNA: TGTGCCAGCAGTGACAGGGCGGGTCAGCCCCAGCATTTT. It yields the protein CASSDRAGQPQHF.

A few counts support this clonotype. The rearrangement joins TRBV5-1 to TRBJ2-7; TRBD2 is a possible D gene (5 bases). The V end lost 9 bases, the J end lost 1 base, and 8 bases lay between the germline ends. The CDR3 length is 11 residues. Germline CDR1 and CDR2: SGHRS and YFSETQ. Here the CDR3 reads CANGNSYEQYV. In DNA, the CDR3 is TGCGCCAACGGGAATTCCTACGAGCAGTACGTC.

The chain carries TRBV7-3 and TRBJ2-3, with TRBD2 identical over 11 bases. Germline values: CDR1 SGHTA, CDR2 FQGTGA. The V segment lost 5 bases and the J segment 3 bases; nucleotides outside the gene matches: 4. CDR3 length: 15 residues. In DNA, the CDR3 is TGTGCCAGCAGCCGTAGCGGGGGGGCTACAGATACGCAGTATTTT. This translates into CASSRSGGATDTQYF. The full variable domain, completed using reference TRBV7-3 and TRBJ2-3, is GAGVSQTPSNKVTEKGKYVELRCDPISGHTALYWYRQSLGQGPEFLIYFQGTGAADDSGLPNDRFFAVRPEGSVSTLKIQRTERGDSAVYLCASSRSGGATDTQYFGPGTRLTVL.

This sequence joins TRBV6-1 and TRBJ1-2; D may be TRBD1 (5 bases). Between the trimmed V and J ends, which lost 6 bases and 4 bases, there was a span of 18 bases. CDR1 and CDR2 (germline): MNHNS, SASEGT. The length of the CDR3 is 15 residues. The CDR3 region is CASRGPPPLSYGYTF. The DNA of the CDR3 is TGTGCCAGCAGGGGACCGCCGCCGCTTAGCTATGGCTACACCTTC.

This clonotype has a handful of counts. V is TRBV4-3 and J is TRBJ2-7; D ambiguous. Germline CDR1 is LGHNA and CDR2 is YSLEER. CDR3 size: 15 residues. V was pared by 0 bases and J by 1 base, with 10 bases between. In nucleotides, the CDR3 is TGCGCCAGCAGCCAAGATCTAGGCAGGTCCTACGAGCAGTACTTC. This sequence encodes CASSQDLGRSYEQYF.

A few counts support this clonotype. This chain links TRBV4-3 with TRBJ2-2, with a possible D match to TRBD2 (5 bases). CDR1 is LGHNA and CDR2 is YSLEER in the germline V gene. The length of the CDR3 is 17 residues. V shed 4 bases and J shed 2 bases, with 17 bases lying between them. CDR3 region: CASSPHIVPGNTGELFF. In DNA form, the CDR3 reads TGCGCCAGCAGCCCCCACATCGTCCCGGGAAACACCGGGGAGCTGTTTTTT.

The chain recombines TRBV7-2 with TRBJ2-2; tentatively, D is TRBD2 (6 bases). V was shortened by 5 bases and J by 6 bases, with 10 bases between the two germline ends. The CDR3 consists of 13 residues. The germline CDR1 and CDR2 sequences are SGHTA and FQGNSA. The CDR3 DNA reads TGTGCCAGCAGCATGGGCGGGGCCGGGGAGCTGTTTTTT. Translation gives CASSMGGAGELFF.

The V and J genes are TRBV11-2 and TRBJ1-1; D perhaps matches TRBD1 (5 bases). The CDR3 contains 13 residues. V shed 0 bases and J shed 10 bases, with 12 bases lying between them. Germline V gives CDR1 SGHAT, CDR2 FQNNGV. The CDR3 sequence is CASSLDAEGPAFF. CDR3 coding DNA: TGTGCCAGCAGCTTAGATGCCGAGGGGCCAGCTTTCTTT.

This sequence joins TRBV29-1 and TRBJ2-7; no definite D call. Trimming cost V 2 bases and J 2 bases, with 10 bases left between them. There are 13 residues in the CDR3. Germline CDR1 is SQVTM and CDR2 is ANQGSEA. CDR3 amino acids: CSVEYGGPYEQYF. The CDR3 coding sequence is TGCAGCGTTGAATACGGCGGACCCTACGAGCAGTACTTC.